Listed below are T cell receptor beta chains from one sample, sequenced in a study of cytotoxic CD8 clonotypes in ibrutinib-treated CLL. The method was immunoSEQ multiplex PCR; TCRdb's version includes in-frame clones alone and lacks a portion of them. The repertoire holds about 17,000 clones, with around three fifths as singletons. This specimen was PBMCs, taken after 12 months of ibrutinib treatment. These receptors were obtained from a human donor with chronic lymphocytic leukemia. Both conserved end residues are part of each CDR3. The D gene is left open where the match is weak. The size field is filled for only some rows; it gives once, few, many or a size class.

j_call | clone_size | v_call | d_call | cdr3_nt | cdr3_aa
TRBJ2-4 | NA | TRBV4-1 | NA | TGCGCCAGCAGCCAAGCACGGGAGTGGGAAAACATTCAGTACTTC | CASSQAREWENIQYF
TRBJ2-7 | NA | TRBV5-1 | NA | TGCGCCAGCAGCCCCGGCCAGGGTTTCGAGCAGTACTTC | CASSPGQGFEQYF
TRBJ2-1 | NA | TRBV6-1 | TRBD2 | TGTGCCACCGAGTGGCTAGCGGGAGGGAATGAGCAGTTCTTC | CATEWLAGGNEQFF
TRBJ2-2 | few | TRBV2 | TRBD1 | TGTGCCAGCAGTGGACAGGGGGCCGGGGAGCTGTTTTTT | CASSGQGAGELFF
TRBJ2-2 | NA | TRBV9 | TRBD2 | TGTGCCAGCAGCGTAGAACTAGCGAGGGCCGGGGAGCTGTTTTTT | CASSVELARAGELFF
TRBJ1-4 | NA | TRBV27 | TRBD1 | TGTGCCAGCAGTTTATCGGGTCTCCGGGGGACAGGGGGCTTGGGTGCAACTAATGAAAAACTGTTTTTT | CASSLSGLRGTGGLGATNEKLFF
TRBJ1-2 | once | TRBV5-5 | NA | TGTGCCAGCAGCTTGGCCACAGGGACGGATGGCTACACCTTC | CASSLATGTDGYTF
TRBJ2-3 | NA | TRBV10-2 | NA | TGCGCCAGCAGTGAGTCGGGCGTTACTAGCACAGATACGCAGTATTTT | CASSESGVTSTDTQYF
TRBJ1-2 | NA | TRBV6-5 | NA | TGTGCCAGCACCAAGGGGGGCGAATATGGCTACACCTTC | CASTKGGEYGYTF
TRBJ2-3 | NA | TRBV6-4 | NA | TGTGCCAGCAGTGTGGCTTACAACACAGATACGCAGTATTTT | CASSVAYNTDTQYF
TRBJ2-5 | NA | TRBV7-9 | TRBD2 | TGTGCCAGCAGCTTAGTGGGGTCTAGCGGGAGTGTGGAGACCCAGTACTTC | CASSLVGSSGSVETQYF
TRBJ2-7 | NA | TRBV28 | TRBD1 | TGTGCCAGCAGTACCTTGACAGGGGAAGGTTTCTACGAGCAGTACTTC | CASSTLTGEGFYEQYF
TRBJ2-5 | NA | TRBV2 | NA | TGTGCCAGCAGTGAAGGATTAGTGTTGGGGACCCAGTACTTC | CASSEGLVLGTQYF
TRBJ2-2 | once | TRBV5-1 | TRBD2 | TGCGCCAGCAGCTTGGCTAGCGGAAGTAACACCGGGGAGCTGTTTTTT | CASSLASGSNTGELFF
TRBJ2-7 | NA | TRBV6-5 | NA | TGTGCCAGCAGCCCGGGATTGATGCGGTACTTC | CASSPGLMRYF
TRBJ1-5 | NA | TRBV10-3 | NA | TGTGCCATCAGTGGCCAGGGAGGAAGTCAGCCCCAGCATTTT | CAISGQGGSQPQHF
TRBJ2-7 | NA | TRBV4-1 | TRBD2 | TGCGCCAGCAGCCAACCGGCTAGCGGCTCCTACGAGCAGTACTTC | CASSQPASGSYEQYF
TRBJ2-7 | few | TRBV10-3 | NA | TGTGCCACCGGACCTTCCTCCTACGAGCAGTACTTC | CATGPSSYEQYF
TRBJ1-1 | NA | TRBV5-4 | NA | TGTGCCAGCAGCTTTTTGGACACTGAAGCTTTCTTT | CASSFLDTEAFF
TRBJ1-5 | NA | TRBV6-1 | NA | TGTGCCAGCAGTGGGGGGTTTATAGCAGCGGGCAATCAGCCCCAGCATTTT | CASSGGFIAAGNQPQHF
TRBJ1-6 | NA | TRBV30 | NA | TGTGCCTGGAGTCTTTCAGGGGATCATTCACCCCTCCACTTT | CAWSLSGDHSPLHF
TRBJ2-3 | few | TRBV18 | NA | TGTGCCAGCTCACGGCCGCCGGGCTTGAGTACAGATACGCAGTATTTT | CASSRPPGLSTDTQYF
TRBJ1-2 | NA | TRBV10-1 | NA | TGCGCCAGCAGCCCCACGCGAGGAGCTAAGGGCTACACCTTC | CASSPTRGAKGYTF
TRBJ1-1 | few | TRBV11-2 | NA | TGTGCCAGCAGTAGAGGGACGAACACTGAAGCTTTCTTT | CASSRGTNTEAFF
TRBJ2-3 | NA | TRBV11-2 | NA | TGTGCCAGCTCGGAGGAACGCACAGATACGCAGTATTTT | CASSEERTDTQYF
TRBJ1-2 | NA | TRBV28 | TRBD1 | TGTGCCAGCAGTTCGGGACAGATCTATGGCTACACCTTC | CASSSGQIYGYTF
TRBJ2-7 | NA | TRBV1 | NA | TGCACCAGCAGCCAACCGAGACAGGGGTCCTACGAGCAGTACTTC | CTSSQPRQGSYEQYF
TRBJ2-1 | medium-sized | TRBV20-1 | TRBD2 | TGCAGTGCTAGAGGGCGGGAGGGCAAGTTCTTC | CSARGREGKFF
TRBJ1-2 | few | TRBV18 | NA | TGTGCCAGCTCACGAGGGGACACATCCCCCCCTGGCTACACCTTC | CASSRGDTSPPGYTF
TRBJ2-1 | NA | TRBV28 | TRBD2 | TGTGCCAGCAGTTGGGGGGGGAATGAGCAGTTCTTC | CASSWGGNEQFF
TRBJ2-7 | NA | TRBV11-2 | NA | TGTGCCAGCAGCCCCTTGCGGAGGGGCCGGGGGCACGAGCAGTACTTC | CASSPLRRGRGHEQYF
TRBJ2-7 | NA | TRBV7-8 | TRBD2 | TGTGCCAGCAGACTTCCGGCGGGAGACCCATGGCAGTACTTC | CASRLPAGDPWQYF
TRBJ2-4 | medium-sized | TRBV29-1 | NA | TGCAGCGTTGTAGCCAAAAACATTCAGTACTTC | CSVVAKNIQYF
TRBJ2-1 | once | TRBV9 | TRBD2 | TGTGCCAGCAGCGTAGCTACCAGGACTAGCGGGAGGTTTGAGCAGTTCTTC | CASSVATRTSGRFEQFF
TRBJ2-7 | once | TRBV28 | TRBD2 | TGTGCCAGCAGTTTAAATGGCGGGAGAGTCCACGAGCAGTACTTC | CASSLNGGRVHEQYF